These T cell receptor beta chains were read from a single sample in a study of T cells in Graves' hyperthyroidism and ophthalmopathy. TCRdb reanalysed the multiplex PCR reads using MiXCR and keeps one entry per CDR3 protein. Altogether about 420,000 distinct CDR3 sequences are present, approximately 15% being singletons, with the ten largest covering 5% to 6%. Sample: blood. Every receptor here comes from a woman younger than 35 with Graves' hyperthyroidism. The CDR3 runs from the conserved cysteine through the conserved F or W.

>TRBV6-1|TRBJ2-5
CASRDLSGTAETQYF
>TRBV11-1|TRBJ2-1
CASSLAWYNEQFF
>TRBV7-3|TRBJ2-3
CASSPLVADTQYF
>TRBV5-1|-
CASTSGNTQHF
>TRBV7-3|TRBJ2-1
CASSPRPSYNEQFF
>TRBV25-1|TRBJ2-3
CASQGTSGTDTQYF
>TRBV7-9|TRBJ2-7
CASSWGGLAAWEQYF
>TRBV27|TRBJ2-3
CASSPTLPGLAGRTDTQYF
>TRBV6-2/TRBV6-3|TRBJ2-3
CASSTDRGFTQYF
>TRBV15|TRBJ2-7
CATKHPGFFSYEQYF
>TRBV9|TRBJ2-7
CASSPQEVGWTYEQYF
>TRBV5-4|TRBJ2-1
CASSLGTGGPYNEQFF
>TRBV6-1|TRBJ1-5
CASSEGPVSNQPQHF
>TRBV30|TRBJ2-5
CAWSPRGTSGGYQETQYF
>TRBV28|TRBJ2-1
CASSLYGTGFNEQFF
>TRBV7-3|TRBJ2-7
CASSLRGGSSYEQYF
>TRBV11-2|-
CASSTWTSGSEGPSPYEQFF
>TRBV7-2|TRBJ1-6
CASSLGPAVDSPLHF
>TRBV28|TRBJ1-1
CASSVTGPNTEAFF
>TRBV5-1|TRBJ2-2
CASSLHPANTGELFF
>TRBV3-1|TRBJ1-1
CASSQGTGANTEAFF
>TRBV12-3/TRBV12-4|TRBJ2-1
CASSPIVEGFTWDNEQFF
>TRBV28|TRBJ2-1
CASSFSGASGYNEQFF
>TRBV30|TRBJ2-7
CAWSITSYEQYF
>TRBV9|TRBJ1-6
CASSLSPGQGKGGNSPLHF
>TRBV27|TRBJ2-5
CASWGLTQETQYF
>TRBV7-6|TRBJ2-5
CASSLRTVQGTQYF
>TRBV3-1|TRBJ1-3
CASSHPGQRGNTIYF
>TRBV4-2|TRBJ1-5
CASSQDVAVRQPQHF
>TRBV10-2|TRBJ1-5
CASRTGTRNSNQPQHF
>TRBV10-2|TRBJ1-2
CASSYTGKEGYTF
>TRBV2|TRBJ2-7
CASRTGTGVEQYF
>TRBV30|TRBJ1-2
CAWHRTVHGYTF